Listed here are 9 T cell receptor beta chains from one sample, sequenced in a study of vaccination effects on CD4 cells after COVID-19. Viral peptide pools were used in the ViraFEST assay to expand antigen-specific CD4+ T cells, and sequencing came afterward. After roughly 9 days in culture, the CD4+ T cells were isolated. Each participant received a vaccine that was either BNT162b2 or mRNA-1273, given as two doses. The antigens these receptors bind are not known. Data came from immunoSEQ multiplex PCR; TCRdb stores just in-frame clones and leaves some out. The sample shows fewer than 85,000 clones, under 85% of them seen only once. Sequenced here: CD4+ T cells from PBMCs cultured with HCoV-OC43 spike peptides, sampled after COVID-19 vaccination. Subset noted: HCoV-OC43 spike overlapping peptide pool stimulation. All receptors derive from a human donor who received a COVID-19 vaccine.

This chain connects TRBV7-2 to TRBJ1-4; the D gene is possibly TRBD1 (5 bases). CDR1 and CDR2 from the germline V gene are SGHTA and FQGNSA. Trimming removed 4 bases from V and 1 base from J, with 10 bases in between. The CDR3 totals 15 residues. CDR3 in DNA: TGTGCCAGCAGCTCGGGACTGGTAACTAATGAAAAACTGTTTTTT. Its translation: CASSSGLVTNEKLFF.

The chain joins TRBV5-1 to TRBJ1-3; no reliable D call. Germline CDR1 reads SGHRS; CDR2 reads YFSETQ. This CDR3 is built from 14 residues. V was shortened by 4 bases and J by 2 bases, with 10 bases between the two germline ends. CDR3 bases: TGCGCCAGCAGCCCCGAGGGAACTGGAAACACCATATATTTT. It translates to CASSPEGTGNTIYF.

The chain couples TRBV10-2 to TRBJ1-2, with a weak D call TRBD1 (6 bases). CDR1 is WSHSY and CDR2 is SAAADI in the germline V gene. V shed 6 bases and J shed 4 bases, with 12 bases lying between them. The CDR3 contains 13 residues. The DNA for the CDR3 is TGCGCCAGCAGCGAGGGGGGTTTCTATGGCTACACCTTC. Its protein is CASSEGGFYGYTF.

This clone was counted a few times. The rearrangement uses TRBV24-1 and TRBJ2-6; a possible D gene is TRBD1 (6 bases). There are 17 residues in the CDR3. From germline, CDR1 is KGHDR and CDR2 SFDVKD. V lost 0 bases and J lost 12, with 20 bases in between. The CDR3 sequence: CATSDLETGTRWGVLTF. CDR3 DNA sequence: TGTGCCACCAGTGATTTGGAGACAGGTACCCGATGGGGCGTCCTGACTTTC.

This clone was recorded a few times. The chain combines TRBV28 with TRBJ2-7; D possibly corresponds to TRBD2 (6 bases). V was cut by 2 bases and J by 4 bases, with 12 bases left in between. Germline V gives CDR1 MDHEN, CDR2 SYDVKM. CDR3 length equals 14 residues. The CDR3 here is CASSLGGSGYEQYV. In DNA form, the CDR3 reads TGTGCCAGCAGTTTAGGGGGGTCCGGATACGAGCAGTACGTC.

The rearrangement uses TRBV6-1 and TRBJ2-5, with D possibly matching TRBD1 (5 bases). V was trimmed by 2 bases and J by 4 bases, leaving 5 bases between them. This CDR3 is built from 12 residues. CDR1 is MNHNS and CDR2 is SASEGT in the germline V gene. The CDR3 is CASSERGETQYF. CDR3 nucleotides: TGTGCCAGCAGTGAAAGGGGAGAGACCCAGTACTTC.

This chain joins TRBV5-1 and TRBJ1-4, with TRBD1 matching 7 bases. J was trimmed by 7 bases and V by 3 bases; bases with no gene match: 6. Germline V gene sequence: CDR1 SGHRS, CDR2 YFSETQ. The CDR3 extends over 14 amino acids. The CDR3 nucleotides read TGCGCCAGCAGCTGGGGACAGAGCGGTGAAAAACTGTTTTTT. Encoded protein: CASSWGQSGEKLFF. The complete variable domain, with remaining parts taken from reference TRBV5-1 and TRBJ1-4, reads KAGVTQTPRYLIKTRGQQVTLSCSPISGHRSVSWYQQTPGQGLQFLFEYFSETQRNKGNFPGRFSGRQFSNSRSEMNVSTLELGDSALYLCASSWGQSGEKLFFGSGTQLSVL.

This clone was detected a few times. The chain recombines TRBV10-3 with TRBJ2-3; D is unclear. V lost 3 bases to trimming and J lost 6 bases, with 7 bases between them. Germline assignment: CDR1 ENHRY and CDR2 SYGVKD. This CDR3 has 12 residues. The CDR3 sequence: CAISEALDTQYF. The CDR3 region has the DNA TGTGCCATCAGTGAAGCCCTGGATACGCAGTATTTT.

V and J are TRBV30 and TRBJ2-3; TRBD2 matches 13 bases. CDR1 is GTSNPN and CDR2 is SVGIG in the germline V gene (reference sequence). V shed 3 bases and J 1 base; nucleotides not matched to a gene: 10. CDR3 size: 18 residues. The CDR3 nucleotides read TGTGCCTGGAGCGCGACTAGCGGGGGGCGCTCTGGCACAGATACGCAGTATTTT. Encoded protein: CAWSATSGGRSGTDTQYF. The whole variable domain, filled in from reference TRBV30 and TRBJ2-3, reads SQTIHQWPATLVQPVGSPLSLECTVEGTSNPNLYWYRQAAGRGLQLLFYSVGIGQISSEVPQNLSASRPQDRQFILSSKKLLLSDSGFYLCAWSATSGGRSGTDTQYFGPGTRLTVL.